This T cell receptor beta chain was obtained from a study of blood T cell repertoires in COVID-19. Either two negative PCRs, clearance, or symptom resolution qualified Cohort 3 donors as recovered. The V gene end was trimmed by 2 bases and the J gene end by 3 bases; junction bases not matched to a gene: 3. CDR1 is MNHEY, CDR2 SMNVEV, per germline (reference sequence). The CDR3 is 14 amino acids. Authors' methods: Amplifying reference gene primers gave estimates of nucleated cell counts. The assay was immunoSEQ multiplex PCR, and TCRdb's table has in-frame clones only and misses some. That table furnishes V, J and clone size, whereas the DNA furnished D and trimming. Of about 160,000 clones in the sample, approximately 82% are singletons; the top ten hold roughly 20%.

The V call is TRBV27, the J call TRBJ1-1; 7 bases are shared with TRBD1. The sample taken for sequencing was PBMCs or T cells enriched from blood (not recorded which). This TCR was sampled from a man aged 55 to 70 who had recovered from COVID-19. The CDR3 loop reads CASSLQGGDTEAFF. In DNA, the CDR3 is TGTGCCAGCAGTTTACAGGGGGGCGACACTGAAGCTTTCTTT.